Following are 24 T cell receptor beta chains from one sample sequenced in a study of a mutant IDH1 vaccine in newly diagnosed glioma. These receptors have no identified antigens. Time point: week 47, end of study. Each dose of the vaccine consisted of 300 ug of mutant IDH1 20-mer peptide, with topical imiquimod. Only in-frame clones appear in the TCRdb table, and some are missing; sequencing was by immunoSEQ multiplex PCR. The repertoire holds tens of thousands of clones, with approximately 83% as singletons. The specimen was PBMCs, collected from a glioma patient whose treatment included an IDH1 peptide vaccine. The receptor source for this set is a man in his thirties or forties with glioma.

V gene TRBV5-1 combines with J gene TRBJ2-2; the D gene is possibly TRBD2 (5 bases). V was shortened by 1 base and J by 5 bases, with 12 bases between the two germline ends. Germline-derived CDR1 and CDR2 are SGHRS and YFSETQ. The CDR3 sequence is 15 residues long. The CDR3 protein is CASSLNVGETGELFF. In DNA, the CDR3 is TGCGCCAGCAGCTTGAATGTTGGGGAGACCGGGGAGCTGTTTTTT.

V is TRBV9 and J is TRBJ2-7, with D possibly being TRBD2 (5 bases). V was shortened by 0 bases and J by 2 bases, with 6 bases between the two germline ends. Germline CDR1 SGDLS, CDR2 YYNGEE. The CDR3 runs 13 residues. CDR3 bases: TGTGCCAGCAGCGTAGACGGGACCTACGAGCAGTACTTC. Residues: CASSVDGTYEQYF.

The sample holds one count of this clone. The genes are TRBV2 and TRBJ1-1; maybe TRBD1 (6 bases). Germline V gene data show CDR1 as SNHLY and CDR2 as FYNNEI. The V gene lost 6 bases and the J gene lost 1 base, with 15 bases spanning the gap. The CDR3 covers 15 residues. In nucleotides, the CDR3 is TGTGCCAGCAGGGATCCAGGGGTGCCGAACACTGAAGCTTTCTTT. Its translation: CASRDPGVPNTEAFF.

J is TRBJ2-7 and V is TRBV10-1; a possible D gene is TRBD2 (5 bases). The CDR3 sequence is 11 residues long. Trimming stripped 6 bases from V and 6 bases from J, with 9 bases between. Germline V gives CDR1 WNHNN, CDR2 SYGVQD (reference sequence). CDR3 residues: CASREGTEQYF. CDR3 in DNA: TGCGCCAGCAGAGAGGGAACCGAGCAGTACTTC.

The chain combines TRBV9 with TRBJ1-6; perhaps TRBD1 as D (5 bases). This CDR3 region has 13 residues. The germline V gene encodes CDR1 SGDLS and CDR2 YYNGEE. The V end lost 1 base, the J end lost 11 bases, and 10 bases lay between the germline ends. This CDR3 is CASSVTGRTPLHF. In DNA, the CDR3 is TGTGCCAGCAGCGTAACGGGGCGCACACCCCTCCACTTT.

V and J are TRBV13 and TRBJ2-7, with 7 bases fitting TRBD1. The CDR3 is 14 residues long. CDR1 PRHDT and CDR2 FYEKMQ come from the germline V gene (reference sequence). V shed 5 bases and J 2 bases; nucleotides not matched to a gene: 6. In DNA form, the CDR3 reads TGTGCCAGCAGCGCCCAGGGGGTCCCCTACGAGCAGTACTTC. Its translation is CASSAQGVPYEQYF.

The genes are TRBV5-1 and TRBJ2-7; D uncertain. CDR1 and CDR2 from the germline V gene are SGHRS and YFSETQ. This CDR3 comprises 14 residues. The V end was cut by 1 base, the J end by 5 bases, with 13 bases between. CDR3: CASSLSLGSNEQYF. The DNA for the CDR3 is TGCGCCAGCAGCTTGAGTTTAGGGTCCAACGAGCAGTACTTC.

V usage is TRBV5-1 and J usage is TRBJ2-1; 7 bases are a match to TRBD1. The V and J ends lost 2 bases and 6 bases, in that order; junction bases with no gene match: 5. From germline, CDR1 is SGHRS and CDR2 YFSETQ. The CDR3 sequence is 14 residues long. The CDR3 loop reads CASSFNTGVNEQFF. The CDR3 nucleotides are TGCGCCAGCAGCTTTAATACAGGGGTCAATGAGCAGTTCTTC.

The rearrangement links TRBV5-1 to TRBJ2-5, with D perhaps TRBD2 (5 bases). The CDR3 is 13 residues long. CDR1 is SGHRS, CDR2 YFSETQ, per germline. Between the trimmed V and J ends, which lost 0 bases and 5 bases, there was a span of 8 bases. The CDR3 nucleotides read TGCGCCAGCAGCTTGGGAGGGATGGAGACCCAGTACTTC. Translating gives CASSLGGMETQYF.

The chain couples TRBV6-1 to TRBJ2-3, with a possible D match to TRBD2 (5 bases). Per the germline V gene, CDR1 is MNHNS and CDR2 is SASEGT. Trimming removed 2 bases from V and 2 bases from J, with 11 bases in between. The CDR3 runs 15 residues. Here the CDR3 reads CASSERVEVTDTQYF. CDR3 DNA sequence: TGTGCCAGCAGTGAACGAGTGGAGGTCACAGATACGCAGTATTTT.

V usage is TRBV28 and J usage is TRBJ1-5; no clear D. The CDR3 consists of 16 residues. The germline V and J ends were trimmed by 3 bases and 1 base, with 13 bases remaining between them. CDR1 is MDHEN and CDR2 is SYDVKM in the germline V gene. DNA of the CDR3: TGTGCCAGCAGTTTCCCGTGGGGAATGAGCAATCAGCCCCAGCATTTT. Translating it yields CASSFPWGMSNQPQHF.

The chain recombines TRBV7-9 with TRBJ1-2; D uncertain. Trimming left V 6 bases short and J 2 bases short, with 16 bases between. This CDR3 contains 15 residues. Germline loops: CDR1 SEHNR, CDR2 FQNEAQ (reference sequence). DNA of the CDR3: TGTGCCAGCAGACAATCGACCCGCTACAACTATGGCTACACCTTC. The encoded protein is CASRQSTRYNYGYTF.

This rearrangement joins TRBV7-2 to TRBJ1-1; TRBD1 aligns across 7 bases. With V trimmed by 6 bases and J by 11 bases, 18 bases remained unmatched. Germline V lookup: CDR1 SGHTA, CDR2 FQGNSA. This CDR3 has 15 residues. CDR3 residues: CASSPGGGRDRLAFF. In nucleotides, the CDR3 is TGTGCCAGCAGTCCAGGGGGGGGCAGGGATCGTTTGGCTTTCTTT.

This sequence joins TRBV2 and TRBJ1-5, with 7 nucleotides matching TRBD1. Germline CDR1 is SNHLY and CDR2 is FYNNEI. This CDR3 is 15 amino acids long. Trimming took 6 bases from V and 0 from J; bases not matched to a gene: 5. The CDR3 nucleotides are TGTGCCAGCAGGGGACAGTATGATAGCAATCAGCCCCAGCATTTT. Translation: CASRGQYDSNQPQHF. The full variable domain, its missing parts supplied by reference TRBV2 and TRBJ1-5, is EPEVTQTPSHQVTQMGQEVILRCVPISNHLYFYWYRQILGQKVEFLVSFYNNEISEKSEIFDDQFSVERPDGSNFTLKIRSTKLEDSAMYFCASRGQYDSNQPQHFGDGTRLSIL.

This clone was seen just once. This chain joins TRBV7-2 and TRBJ2-2; D unresolved. The CDR3 has 15 residues. Germline CDR1 is SGHTA and CDR2 is FQGNSA. V lost 1 base and J 0 bases, leaving 6 bases between the germline ends. CDR3 coding DNA: TGTGCCAGCAGCTTAGGTGGTACGAACACCGGGGAGCTGTTTTTT. As protein: CASSLGGTNTGELFF.

This clone is a singleton in its sample. The CDR3, as DNA: TGTGCCAGCAGCCTACCGGGACAGCTAATTAAAATTTCCTCCTACGAGCAGTACTTC. Its translation: CASSLPGQLIKISSYEQYF. The chain employs TRBV11-2 and TRBJ2-7; 7 nucleotides agree with TRBD1. Germline CDR1 is SGHAT and CDR2 is FQNNGV. V was clipped by 5 bases and J by 0 bases; unmatched bases: 19. CDR3 length: 19 amino acids.

This chain joins TRBV27 and TRBJ2-3; 12 positions match TRBD2. The germline V gene encodes CDR1 MNHEY and CDR2 SMNVEV (reference sequence). V shed 4 bases and J 8 bases; nucleotides not matched to a gene: 7. This CDR3 is 15 amino acids long. Written as DNA, the CDR3 is TGTGCCAGCAGTTGGGAGGGACTAGCGGGCAGTACGCAGTATTTT. Translating it yields CASSWEGLAGSTQYF.

CDR3 nucleotides: TGTGCCAGCAGCTACAGGGAGGCGCCGGAAGAGACCCAGTACTTC. This codes for CASSYREAPEETQYF. The V gene is TRBV5-4, the J gene TRBJ2-5, with D perhaps given as TRBD1 or TRBD2 (6 bases each). This CDR3 contains 15 residues. Trimming removed 3 bases at V and 3 bases at J, with 15 bases between. Germline CDR1 reads SGHNT; CDR2 reads YYREEE (reference sequence).

This chain links TRBV15 with TRBJ2-3; tentatively, D is TRBD2 (6 bases). Germline V gene data show CDR1 as LNHNV and CDR2 as YYDKDF (reference sequence). The CDR3 totals 15 residues. The V end lost 1 base, the J end lost 3 bases, and 11 bases lay between the germline ends. This CDR3 reads CATSRVGGLTDTQYF. In nucleotides, the CDR3 is TGTGCCACCAGCAGAGTTGGGGGGTTGACAGATACGCAGTATTTT.

The chain carries TRBV19 and TRBJ1-4, with D possibly TRBD1 on 5 matching bases. Germline V gene lookup returns CDR1 LNHDA and CDR2 SQIVND (reference sequence). This CDR3 is built from 15 residues. Trimming took 9 bases from V and 6 from J, leaving 20 bases between them. The CDR3 sequence: CASRLPGNLDEKLFF. CDR3 coding DNA: TGTGCCAGCAGATTACCAGGGAATCTTGATGAAAAACTGTTTTTT. The complete variable domain, with remaining parts taken from reference TRBV19 and TRBJ1-4, reads DGGITQSPKYLFRKEGQNVTLSCEQNLNHDAMYWYRQDPGQGLRLIYYSQIVNDFQKGDIAEGYSVSREKKESFPLTVTSAQKNPTAFYLCASRLPGNLDEKLFFGSGTQLSVL.

The chain carries TRBV28 and TRBJ1-1; 8 positions match TRBD1. The CDR3 spans 16 residues. Germline V gene data show CDR1 as MDHEN and CDR2 as SYDVKM. J was trimmed by 1 base and V by 6 bases; bases with no gene match: 10. The CDR3, as DNA: TGTGCCAGCAGGCAGCCAGGGGGCCGAAGGAACACTGAAGCTTTCTTT. Its protein product is CASRQPGGRRNTEAFF.

This chain joins TRBV5-4 and TRBJ2-7; D is perhaps TRBD2 (5 bases). The V gene lost 10 bases and the J gene lost 5 bases, with 19 bases spanning the gap. Germline CDR1 and CDR2: SGHNT and YYREEE (reference sequence). The CDR3 is made up of 13 amino acids. CDR3 loop: CAGNGGSSNEQYF. The CDR3 DNA sequence: TGTGCCGGAAACGGAGGCAGTAGTAACGAGCAGTACTTC.

The chain couples TRBV9 to TRBJ2-1; D is undetermined. This CDR3 has 12 residues. Trimming removed 4 bases from V and 10 bases from J, with 12 bases in between. Germline V gene data show CDR1 as SGDLS and CDR2 as YYNGEE. The CDR3 nucleotides are TGTGCCAGCAGCATTTACACTGGGGAGCAGTTCTTC. Translation gives CASSIYTGEQFF. The full variable domain, in which reference TRBV9 and TRBJ2-1 provide the parts outside the CDR3, is DSGVTQTPKHLITATGQRVTLRCSPRSGDLSVYWYQQSLDQGLQFLIQYYNGEERAKGNILERFSAQQFPDLHSELNLSSLELGDSALYFCASSIYTGEQFFGPGTRLTVL.

V is TRBV10-3 and J is TRBJ1-6, with 8 nucleotides matching TRBD1. In germline, CDR1 is ENHRY, CDR2 SYGVKD. With 3 bases clipped from V and 5 bases from J, the junction kept 15 bases outside the gene matches. The CDR3 extends over 19 amino acids. This chain's CDR3 is CAISDLGRVTGADNSPLHF. The CDR3 coding sequence is TGTGCCATCAGTGATTTGGGGAGGGTGACAGGGGCTGATAATTCACCCCTCCACTTT.